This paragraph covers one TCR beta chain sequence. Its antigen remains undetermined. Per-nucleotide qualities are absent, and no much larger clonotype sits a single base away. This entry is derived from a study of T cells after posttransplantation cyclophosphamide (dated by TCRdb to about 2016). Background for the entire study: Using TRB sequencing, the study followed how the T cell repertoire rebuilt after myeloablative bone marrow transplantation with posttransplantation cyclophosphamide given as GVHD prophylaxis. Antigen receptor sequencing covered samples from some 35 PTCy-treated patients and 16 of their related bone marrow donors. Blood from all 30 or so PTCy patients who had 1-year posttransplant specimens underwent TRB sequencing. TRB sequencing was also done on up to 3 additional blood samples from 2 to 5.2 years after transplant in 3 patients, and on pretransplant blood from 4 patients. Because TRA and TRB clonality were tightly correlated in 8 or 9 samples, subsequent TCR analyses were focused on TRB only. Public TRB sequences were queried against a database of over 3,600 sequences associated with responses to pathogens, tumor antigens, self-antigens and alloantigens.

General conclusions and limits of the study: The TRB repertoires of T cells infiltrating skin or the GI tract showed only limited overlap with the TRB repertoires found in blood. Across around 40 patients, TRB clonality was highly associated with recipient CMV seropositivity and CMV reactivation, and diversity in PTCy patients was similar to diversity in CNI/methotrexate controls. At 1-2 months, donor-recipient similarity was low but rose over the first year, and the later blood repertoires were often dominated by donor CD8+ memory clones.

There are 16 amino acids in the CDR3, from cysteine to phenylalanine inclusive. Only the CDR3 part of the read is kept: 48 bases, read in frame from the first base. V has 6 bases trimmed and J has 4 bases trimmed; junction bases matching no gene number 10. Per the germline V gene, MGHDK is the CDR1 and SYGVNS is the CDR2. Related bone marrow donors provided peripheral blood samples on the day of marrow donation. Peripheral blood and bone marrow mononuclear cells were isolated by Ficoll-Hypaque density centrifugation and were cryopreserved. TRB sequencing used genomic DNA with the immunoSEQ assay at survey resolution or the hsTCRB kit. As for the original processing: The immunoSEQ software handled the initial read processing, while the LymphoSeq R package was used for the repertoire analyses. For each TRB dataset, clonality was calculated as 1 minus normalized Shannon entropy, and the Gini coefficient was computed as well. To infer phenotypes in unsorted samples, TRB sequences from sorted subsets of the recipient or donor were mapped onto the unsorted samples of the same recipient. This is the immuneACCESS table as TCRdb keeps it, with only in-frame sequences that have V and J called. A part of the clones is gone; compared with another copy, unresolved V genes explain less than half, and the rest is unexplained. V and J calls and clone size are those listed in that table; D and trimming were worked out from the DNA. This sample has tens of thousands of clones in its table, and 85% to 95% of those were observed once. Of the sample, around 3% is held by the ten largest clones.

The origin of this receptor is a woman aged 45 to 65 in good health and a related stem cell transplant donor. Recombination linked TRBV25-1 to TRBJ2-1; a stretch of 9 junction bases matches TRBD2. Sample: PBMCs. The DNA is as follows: TGTGCCAGCAGACCTACCGGGACTAGCAGATACAATGAGCAGTTCTTC. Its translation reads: CASRPTGTSRYNEQFF.